The 31 T cell receptor beta chains in this list originate from one sample, sequenced in a study of read filtering for tumor transcriptome and immune sequencing. From 300 to 450 ng of RNA, a library with molecular barcoded alpha/delta and beta/gamma adaptors was made. TCRdb fed the reads into MiXCR, producing one record per CDR3 protein. The table records 94,000 or so distinct CDR3 sequences, roughly 12% of them present only once. Sequencing used a population of CD138-negative cells sorted from bone marrow. The receptors here all came from a donor at least 40 years old with multiple myeloma.

The chain joins TRBV29-1 to TRBJ2-1; 7 bases match TRBD2. V shed 6 bases and J 10 bases; nucleotides not matched to a gene: 15. There are 14 residues in the CDR3. Germline V CDR1 and CDR2: SQVTM, ANQGSEA. In DNA form, the CDR3 reads TGCAGCGTGCAAAGCGGGAAGGGCGTAAACGAGCAGTTCTTC. This gives the protein CSVQSGKGVNEQFF.

This clonotype has at least ten counts. This rearrangement joins TRBV6-2 or TRBV6-3 to TRBJ2-2; 7 bases align to TRBD2. Germline loops: CDR1 MNHEY, CDR2 SVGEGT. This CDR3 contains 13 residues. With V trimmed by 6 bases and J by 7 bases, 5 bases remained unmatched. The CDR3 DNA is TGTGCCAGCAGCTCAACTAGCGTCGGGGAGCTGTTTTTT. Amino acid sequence: CASSSTSVGELFF.

Ten or more counts support this clonotype. CDR3 sequence: CASSSSGKNNDEQFF. The DNA of the CDR3 is TGTGCCAGCAGTTCTAGCGGGAAGAACAACGATGAGCAGTTCTTC. V and J are TRBV28 and TRBJ2-1, with TRBD2 matching 9 bases. From germline, CDR1 is MDHEN and CDR2 SYDVKM. The J segment lost 8 bases and the V segment lost 4 bases, leaving 9 bases of the junction unmatched. The length of the CDR3 is 15 residues.

At least ten counts were recorded for this clonotype. V and J are TRBV29-1 and TRBJ1-1, with D perhaps TRBD1 (5 bases). Looked up from germline, CDR1 is SQVTM and CDR2 is ANQGSEA. This CDR3 is built from 14 residues. The V end lost 6 bases, the J end lost 0 bases, and 14 bases lay between the germline ends. The CDR3 sequence: CSVRQLNMNTEAFF. Written as DNA, the CDR3 is TGCAGCGTACGACAGCTGAACATGAACACTGAAGCTTTCTTT.

At least ten counts were recorded for this clonotype. V and J are TRBV19 and TRBJ2-1, with D hard to call. Trimming pared 6 bases from V and 4 bases from J, leaving 4 bases between. This CDR3 has 11 residues. Germline assignment: CDR1 LNHDA and CDR2 SQIVND (reference sequence). The CDR3 protein is CASRTYNEQFF. DNA of the CDR3: TGTGCCAGTAGGACGTACAATGAGCAGTTCTTC.

Ten or more counts support this clonotype. The V call is TRBV20-1, the J call TRBJ2-3; no clear D. The CDR3 loop spans 15 amino acids. CDR1 and CDR2 (germline): DFQATT, SNEGSKA (reference sequence). V was clipped by 0 bases and J by 0 bases, with 10 bases between them. CDR3: CSARERLPSTDTQYF. In nucleotides, the CDR3 is TGCAGTGCTAGAGAAAGATTACCTAGCACAGATACGCAGTATTTT.

In the case of this clonotype: An end of the junction differs from the germline gene, which may be a read error. The rearrangement links TRBV7-7 to TRBJ2-5; D may match TRBD1 or TRBD2 (5 bases each). Germline CDR1 SSHAT, CDR2 FNYEAQ (reference sequence). This CDR3 region has 18 residues. The CDR3 loop is CASSLGTIGHDKQETQYF. The DNA for the CDR3 is TGTGCTAGCAGCTTAGGGACCATCGGGCACGACAAACAAGAGACCCAGTACTTC.

In this sample, this clonotype turned up once. A much larger clone is a single base away; this may be a read error. This chain links TRBV20-1 with TRBJ2-5, with 8 bases identical to TRBD1. The CDR3 spans 18 residues. Germline V gene sequence: CDR1 DFQATT, CDR2 SNEGSKA (reference sequence). With V trimmed by 3 bases and J by 2 bases, 17 bases remained unmatched. As DNA, the CDR3 is TGCAGTGCTAGCCCTTATCCGGACAGGGCGGCGAGGCAAGAGACCCAGTACTTC. As protein: CSASPYPDRAARQETQYF.

This clonotype turned up a few times. This may stem from a read error, because a much larger clone lies one nucleotide away. The chain employs TRBV3-1 and TRBJ2-3, with D uncertain. The CDR3 has 13 amino acids. Per the germline V gene, CDR1 is LGHDT and CDR2 is YNNKEL (reference sequence). The CDR3 reads CASSPNYPDTLYF. DNA for the CDR3: TGTGCCAGCAGCCCCAATTATCCAGATACGCTGTATTTT.

The CDR3 spells CASSLDLLAGYQFF. DNA of the CDR3: TGTGCCAGCAGCTTGGATCTGCTAGCGGGATACCAGTTCTTC. The V call is TRBV11-2, the J call TRBJ2-1, with 9 bases lining up with TRBD2. Germline V lookup: CDR1 SGHAT, CDR2 FQNNGV. J was trimmed by 13 bases and V by 3 bases; bases with no gene match: 10. The CDR3 has 14 residues.

V and J are TRBV5-1 and TRBJ1-4; TRBD1 might be the D (5 bases). CDR3 size: 15 residues. The germline V gene encodes CDR1 SGHRS and CDR2 YFSETQ. V was shortened by 0 bases and J by 8 bases, with 14 bases between the two germline ends. CDR3 nucleotide sequence: TGCGCCAGCAGCTTGGGGGACCGCCGAGTGGAAAAACTGTTTTTT. This encodes CASSLGDRRVEKLFF.

This clonotype was recorded many times. The rearrangement uses TRBV20-1 and TRBJ1-1; TRBD1 matches at 7 bases. V lost 4 bases, J lost 7 bases, and 12 bases stayed unmatched. CDR1 DFQATT and CDR2 SNEGSKA come from the germline V gene (reference sequence). This CDR3 comprises 14 residues. The DNA for the CDR3 is TGCAGTGCTACCCAAATGACAGGGCTCAATGAAGCTTTCTTT. As protein: CSATQMTGLNEAFF.

This clonotype was counted at least ten times. The rearrangement links TRBV20-1 to TRBJ1-4; no clear D. Looked up from germline, CDR1 is DFQATT and CDR2 is SNEGSKA (reference sequence). The CDR3 totals 11 residues. V lost 2 bases, J lost 8 bases, and 6 bases lay in between. CDR3 coding DNA: TGCAGTGCTAGATTGGGGGAAAAACTGTTTTTT. It specifies CSARLGEKLFF.

This clonotype showed up many times. The chain employs TRBV5-4 and TRBJ2-3; TRBD1 might be the D (6 bases). The CDR3 has 14 residues. Germline V lookup: CDR1 SGHNT, CDR2 YYREEE (reference sequence). V was trimmed by 7 bases and J by 0 bases, leaving 12 bases between them. CDR3 loop: CASRDTLSTDTQYF. Written as DNA, the CDR3 is TGTGCCAGCCGGGACACCCTTAGCACAGATACGCAGTATTTT. Using reference TRBV5-4 and TRBJ2-3 for the parts outside the CDR3, the full variable domain is ETGVTQSPTHLIKTRGQQVTLRCSSQSGHNTVSWYQQALGQGPQFIFQYYREEENGRGNFPPRFSGLQFPNYSSELNVNALELDDSALYLCASRDTLSTDTQYFGPGTRLTVL.

This clonotype was counted only a few times. This may stem from a read error, because a much larger clone lies one nucleotide away. This chain joins TRBV5-1 and TRBJ1-1; D not certain. The CDR3 length is 14 residues. The germline CDR1 and CDR2 sequences are SGHRS and YFSETQ. The DNA of the CDR3 is TGCGCCAGCAGTTTGGACGGAGAGGACACTGAAGCTTTCTTT. It is translated as CASSLDGEDTEAFF.

The DNA of the CDR3 is TGTGCCAGCAGCTTTGTCCAGCCGAACACCGGGGAGCTGTTTTTT. It specifies CASSFVQPNTGELFF. The chain joins TRBV7-3 to TRBJ2-2; D not certain. CDR1 and CDR2 (germline): SGHTA, FQGTGA. CDR3 length equals 15 residues. The V gene lost 3 bases and the J gene lost 0 bases, with 8 bases spanning the gap.

Ten or more counts support this clonotype. The chain couples TRBV20-1 to TRBJ2-3; TRBD2 agrees at 9 bases. V lost 5 bases, J lost 2 bases, and 8 bases stayed unmatched. Germline CDR1 DFQATT, CDR2 SNEGSKA (reference sequence). The CDR3 has 15 amino acids. CDR3 nucleotides: TGCAGTGCTTTCCACCCTAGCGGGAACACAGATACGCAGTATTTT. Residues: CSAFHPSGNTDTQYF.

This clonotype has ten or more counts. The V call is TRBV18, the J call TRBJ2-3; D gene ambiguous. V lost 3 bases to trimming and J lost 3 bases, with 13 bases between them. CDR1 and CDR2 from the germline V gene are KGHSH and LQKENI. The CDR3 contains 15 residues. The CDR3 is CASSPLPSETDTQYF. CDR3 DNA sequence: TGTGCCAGCTCACCGCTACCCTCGGAAACAGATACGCAGTATTTT.

This clonotype occurred many times. A much larger clone sits a single nucleotide away, making a read error possible. The chain carries TRBV20-1 and TRBJ2-1; D gene ambiguous. From germline, CDR1 is DFQATT and CDR2 SNEGSKA (reference sequence). The CDR3 totals 11 residues. CDR3 in DNA: TGCAGTGCCAGAAACTACAATGGGCAGTTCTTC. Its protein product is CSARNYNGQFF.

This clonotype was picked up many times. The chain links TRBV10-3 to TRBJ2-5; D could derive from TRBD1 or TRBD2 (7 bases each). The germline gives CDR1 ENHRY, CDR2 SYGVKD. The CDR3 consists of 14 residues. V lost 4 bases and J 4 bases, leaving 13 bases between the germline ends. In DNA form, the CDR3 reads TGTGCCATCAGTGTCTCCAGGGGGGGAGAGACCCAGTACTTC. The encoded protein is CAISVSRGGETQYF.

This clonotype turned up a few times. This chain links TRBV18 with TRBJ2-3; D gene unclear. CDR1 and CDR2 from the germline V gene are KGHSH and LQKENI. This CDR3 comprises 15 residues. V lost 2 bases to trimming and J lost 5 bases, with 14 bases between them. The CDR3, as DNA: TGTGCCAGCTCACCAATGGCTCGGTTCGGAGATACGCAGTATTTT. The encoded protein is CASSPMARFGDTQYF.

This clonotype was picked up many times. V usage is TRBV5-1 and J usage is TRBJ2-7; D may match TRBD1 or TRBD2 (5 bases each). V was trimmed by 5 bases and J by 0 bases, leaving 18 bases between them. The CDR3 is made up of 16 amino acids. Looked up from germline, CDR1 is SGHRS and CDR2 is YFSETQ. The CDR3 reads CASSISGPPNSYEQYF. CDR3 coding DNA: TGCGCCAGCAGTATCTCGGGACCGCCGAACTCCTACGAGCAGTACTTC.

This clonotype was picked up many times. V usage is TRBV24-1 and J usage is TRBJ2-1, with D perhaps matching TRBD1 or TRBD2 (7 bases each). The CDR3 loop spans 15 amino acids. Germline CDR1 KGHDR, CDR2 SFDVKD. V was trimmed by 0 bases and J by 8 bases, leaving 13 bases between them. This chain's CDR3 is CATSDLVRGGDEQFF. The CDR3, as DNA: TGTGCCACCAGTGATTTGGTCAGGGGGGGAGATGAGCAGTTCTTC.

This clonotype has a count of ten or more. The chain is built from TRBV4-1 and TRBJ2-3, with TRBD1 identical over 9 bases. The J segment lost 3 bases and the V segment lost 0 bases, leaving 7 bases of the junction unmatched. The CDR3 spans 17 residues. Germline CDR1 MGHRA, CDR2 YSYEKL. The CDR3 reads CASSQDRTGVLTDTQYF. The CDR3 DNA reads as TGCGCCAGCAGCCAAGATAGGACAGGGGTATTGACAGATACGCAGTATTTT.

This clonotype was counted many times. The rearrangement joins TRBV6-1 to TRBJ2-1, with 7 bases fitting TRBD2. CDR1 MNHNS and CDR2 SASEGT come from the germline V gene. This CDR3 is 15 amino acids long. After removal of 2 bases from V and 4 bases from J, the junction contained 5 bases not matched to a gene. CDR3 protein: CASSELAAGYNEQFF. The CDR3, as DNA: TGTGCCAGCAGTGAACTAGCGGCAGGATACAATGAGCAGTTCTTC.

This clonotype has ten or more counts. V usage is TRBV5-1 and J usage is TRBJ2-5; D assignment may be TRBD1 or TRBD2 (5 bases each). Germline lookup yields CDR1 SGHRS and CDR2 YFSETQ. Trimming took 4 bases from V and 2 from J, leaving 15 bases between them. This CDR3 has 15 residues. CDR3 DNA: TGCGCCAGCAGCGAAGGGACCGCGGGTCAAGAGACCCAGTACTTC. This gives the protein CASSEGTAGQETQYF.

The V and J genes are TRBV12-3 or TRBV12-4 and TRBJ1-1, with D possibly TRBD1 on 5 matching bases. The CDR3 runs 15 residues. V was trimmed by 6 bases and J by 1 base, leaving 15 bases between them. CDR3 sequence reads: CASSSMGRSNTEAFF. The CDR3 DNA reads as TGTGCCAGCAGCTCAATGGGGCGATCGAACACTGAAGCTTTCTTT.

This clonotype was seen a few times. A much larger clone lies a single base off, so this may be a read error. The genes are TRBV29-1 and TRBJ2-1; 9 bases match TRBD2. The CDR3 loop spans 13 amino acids. Germline values: CDR1 SQVTM, CDR2 ANQGSEA. CDR3 loop: CSVDSGSYNEQLF. The CDR3 DNA reads TGCAGCGTCGATAGCGGGAGTTACAATGAGCAGCTCTTC.

The sample holds a few counts of this clonotype. This rearrangement joins TRBV29-1 to TRBJ1-5; 8 bases match TRBD1. The CDR3 spans 12 residues. V lost 7 bases to trimming and J lost 8 bases; unmatched junction nucleotides: 7. Germline V gene data show CDR1 as SQVTM and CDR2 as ANQGSEA. Written as DNA, the CDR3 is TGCAGCGCCGGACAGGGAAGGGAGCCCCAGCATTTT. Translated: CSAGQGREPQHF.

Ten or more counts support this clonotype. The chain uses TRBV29-1 and TRBJ2-5, with D perhaps TRBD2 (5 bases). Germline CDR1 is SQVTM and CDR2 is ANQGSEA. The CDR3 runs to 12 residues. V was cut by 6 bases and J by 1 base, with 9 bases left in between. The CDR3 coding sequence is TGCAGCGTGCGACTATTCCAAGAGACCCAGTACTTC. Its translation: CSVRLFQETQYF.

In its sample, this clonotype was seen many times. The chain joins TRBV20-1 to TRBJ2-1, with no clear D. CDR1 is DFQATT and CDR2 is SNEGSKA in the germline V gene (reference sequence). CDR3 length: 13 amino acids. V was shortened by 1 base and J by 5 bases, with 9 bases between the two germline ends. As DNA, the CDR3 is TGCAGTGCTAGAGTCCGGACCAACAATGAGCAGTTCTTC. It is translated as CSARVRTNNEQFF.